This TCR beta chain was found in a study of cytomegalovirus exposure and HLA in healthy donors. PCR was performed using 60 Vbeta and 13 Jbeta primers. The repertoire was sequenced with immunoSEQ multiplex PCR; TCRdb's copy has only in-frame clones and lacks some. The sample yields 100,000 to 150,000 clones, 70% to 85% seen once. About this clone itself: Its matching antigen is unknown.

CDR3 length: 13 residues. V was pared by 2 bases and J by 5 bases, with 9 bases between. Germline values: CDR1 ENHRY, CDR2 SYGVKD. Study-level findings and limits: On later analysis, the bulk of CMV-associated TCR beta chains appeared to be HLA-restricted. A later analysis found TCR association rates differed by HLA locus, highest for DRB1 and lowest for HLA-C. The authors listed 164 TCR beta chains as cytomegalovirus-associated. Most of the TCR beta V segments (in an earlier analysis) were productive either about 90% or about 30% of the time.

The chain joins TRBV10-3 to TRBJ1-1; possible D gene TRBD1, 6 bases. The sequenced material came from PBMCs. The receptor comes from a boy between 10 and 17 years old in good health and CMV-seronegative. The CDR3 is CAISEDRRTEAFF. CDR3 coding DNA: TGTGCCATCAGTGAGGACAGGCGGACTGAAGCTTTCTTT.